The rows below give T cell receptor beta chains drawn from one sample of a study of blood T cell repertoires in COVID-19. This table comes from immunoSEQ multiplex PCR, and its TCRdb copy is limited to in-frame clones, with some not included. The data contain about 250,000 clones, roughly nine tenths of them singletons. Sequencing input: peripheral blood. The source is a man between 18 and 35 years old with active or convalescent COVID-19. CDR3s include the opening cysteine and the closing phenylalanine or tryptophan. Each record gives: clone size, J gene, D gene, V gene, CDR3 length, CDR3 protein, CDR3 DNA. The D gene is left open where the match is weak. Only some rows state a clone size, as once, few, many or a class for expanded clones.

>-|TRBJ2-1|TRBD1|TRBV29-1|14
CSLTRDRGGNEQFF
TGCAGCCTAACCCGGGACAGGGGCGGCAATGAGCAGTTCTTC
>once|TRBJ1-1|-|TRBV25-1|12
CASSRGYTEAFF
TGTGCCAGCAGCAGGGGATACACTGAAGCTTTCTTT
>-|TRBJ2-7|TRBD2|TRBV3-1/TRBV3-2|16
CASSQEGLADHGEQYF
TGTGCCAGCAGCCAAGAAGGACTAGCGGATCACGGCGAGCAGTACTTC
>-|TRBJ1-2|-|TRBV19|15
CASREGLGINYGYTF
TGTGCCAGTAGGGAGGGACTTGGGATAAACTATGGCTACACCTTC
>-|TRBJ2-6|-|TRBV5-8|16
CASSSYRDSGANVLTF
TGTGCCAGCAGCTCCTACAGGGACTCTGGGGCCAACGTCCTGACTTTC
>-|TRBJ1-2|-|TRBV7-2|14
CASSPEAQGYGYTF
TGTGCCAGCAGTCCCGAGGCGCAGGGGTATGGCTACACCTTC
>few|TRBJ1-1|TRBD1|TRBV4-3|16
CASSQATGGPNTEAFF
TGCGCCAGCAGCCAAGCCACAGGGGGCCCCAACACTGAAGCTTTCTTT
>-|TRBJ1-2|-|TRBV6-5|13
CASSQQGQTGYTF
TGTGCCAGCAGTCAGCAGGGTCAAACTGGCTACACCTTC
>-|TRBJ1-5|-|TRBV30|13
CAWSVQHNQPQHF
TGTGCCTGGAGTGTACAGCACAATCAGCCCCAGCATTTT
>-|TRBJ2-2|-|TRBV6-2/TRBV6-3|15
CASSYSPGPGRELFF
TGTGCCAGCAGTTACTCCCCTGGGCCAGGGAGGGAGCTGTTTTTT
>-|TRBJ2-3|TRBD2|TRBV5-5|14
CASSDRLAGDTQYF
TGTGCCAGCAGCGATAGACTAGCGGGAGATACGCAGTATTTT
>-|TRBJ1-1|TRBD1|TRBV5-4|19
CASSFGGGTGLSMNTEAFF
TGTGCCAGCAGCTTTGGCGGCGGGACAGGCCTATCTATGAACACTGAAGCTTTCTTT
>-|TRBJ1-1|TRBD1|TRBV6-1|15
CASREDRVMNTEAFF
TGTGCCAGCAGGGAAGACAGGGTTATGAACACTGAAGCTTTCTTT
>-|TRBJ2-5|TRBD2|TRBV9|19
CASSLAAGTSGGSKETQYF
TGTGCCAGCAGCTTAGCGGCCGGGACTAGCGGGGGGAGTAAGGAGACCCAGTACTTC
>-|TRBJ2-3|TRBD2|TRBV4-1|14
CASSQSGSSDTQYF
TGCGCCAGCAGCCAGAGCGGGAGCTCAGATACGCAGTATTTT
>-|TRBJ1-4|-|TRBV5-1|15
CASSLRGTTNEKLFF
TGCGCCAGCAGCTTAAGGGGGACAACTAATGAAAAACTGTTTTTT
>-|TRBJ1-2|-|TRBV18|15
CASSPPGRGPYGYTF
TGTGCCAGCTCACCGCCGGGGCGGGGGCCTTATGGCTACACCTTC
>-|TRBJ1-1|-|TRBV10-2|15
CASSEFTGWRTEAFF
TGCGCCAGCAGTGAGTTTACAGGGTGGAGAACTGAAGCTTTCTTT
>-|TRBJ2-1|TRBD2|TRBV11-2|14
CASSLSGGSYEQFF
TGTGCCAGCAGCTTGTCTGGCGGGAGTTATGAGCAGTTCTTC
>-|TRBJ1-2|-|TRBV19|13
CASSIGAVYGYTF
TGTGCCAGTAGTATTGGGGCTGTCTATGGCTACACCTTC
>-|TRBJ2-7|-|TRBV28|15
CASSLLGGLSYEQYF
TGTGCCAGCAGTTTATTGGGGGGGCTGTCATACGAGCAGTACTTC
>-|TRBJ2-4|-|TRBV28|16
CASSFEGQLAKNIQYF
TGTGCCAGCAGTTTTGAGGGCCAGCTAGCCAAAAACATTCAGTACTTC
>-|TRBJ1-1|TRBD1|TRBV7-9|14
CASSLIQGTPEAFF
TGTGCCAGCAGCTTAATACAGGGGACACCTGAAGCTTTCTTT
>few|TRBJ2-3|TRBD1|TRBV11-3|17
CASSLVVRGQGADTQYF
TGTGCCAGCAGCTTAGTCGTTAGGGGACAGGGAGCGGATACGCAGTATTTT
>few|TRBJ2-1|-|TRBV15|15
CATSRGQGIYNEQFF
TGTGCCACCAGCAGAGGCCAGGGGATCTACAATGAGCAGTTCTTC
>-|TRBJ1-2|-|TRBV12-5|12
CASGPGPRSYTF
TGTGCTAGTGGTCCTGGGCCTCGGAGCTACACCTTC
>-|TRBJ2-6|TRBD1|TRBV14|18
CASSQGQGPSSGANVLTF
TGTGCCAGCAGCCAAGGACAGGGGCCGAGCTCTGGGGCCAACGTCCTGACTTTC
>few|TRBJ2-7|-|TRBV6-1|16
CASSDTSLAPMGEQYF
TGTGCCAGCAGTGACACATCGCTAGCTCCCATGGGCGAGCAGTACTTC
>-|TRBJ1-1|TRBD1|TRBV2|15
CASSGPQQGVLEAFF
TGTGCCAGCAGTGGCCCCCAACAGGGGGTTCTTGAAGCTTTCTTT
>-|TRBJ2-3|TRBD2|TRBV2|15
CASSEGLAGTDTQYF
TGTGCCAGCAGTGAGGGACTAGCGGGCACAGATACGCAGTATTTT
>-|TRBJ2-1|-|TRBV28|12
CASSLTGNEQFF
TGTGCCAGCAGTTTAACAGGGAATGAGCAGTTCTTC
>once|TRBJ2-1|TRBD1|TRBV28|15
CASSSGQPPYNEQFF
TGTGCCAGCAGTTCGGGACAGCCCCCCTACAATGAGCAGTTCTTC
>-|TRBJ2-1|TRBD2|TRBV9|15
CASSVVGRAGNEQFF
TGTGCCAGCAGCGTAGTCGGGAGGGCGGGTAATGAGCAGTTCTTC
>few|TRBJ1-2|-|TRBV28|14
CASSGRTEGYGYTF
TGTGCCAGCAGTGGAAGGACAGAAGGCTATGGCTACACCTTC
>once|TRBJ2-3|-|TRBV18|12
CASSLFTDTQYF
TGTGCCAGCTCACTCTTCACAGATACGCAGTATTTT
>-|TRBJ2-2|TRBD2|TRBV11-2|17
CASSPGTSGVYTGELFF
TGTGCCAGCAGCCCGGGGACTAGCGGGGTTTACACCGGGGAGCTGTTTTTT
>-|TRBJ2-1|TRBD2|TRBV6-1|17
CASSVWASSGTGNEQFF
TGTGCCAGCAGTGTTTGGGCGTCTAGCGGGACGGGGAATGAGCAGTTCTTC
>-|TRBJ2-7|-|TRBV30|12
CAWSRTSYEQYF
TGTGCCTGGAGTAGGACATCCTACGAGCAGTACTTC
>-|TRBJ2-1|TRBD2|TRBV29-1|14
CSGLTAGVGNEQFF
TGCAGCGGCCTCACAGCGGGGGTCGGCAATGAGCAGTTCTTC
>-|TRBJ2-7|-|TRBV6-5|12
CASRKGRYEQYF
TGTGCCAGCCGCAAGGGGCGCTACGAGCAGTACTTC
>-|TRBJ1-5|TRBD1|TRBV5-1|15
CASSLEGQSNQPQHF
TGCGCCAGCAGCTTGGAGGGACAGAGCAATCAGCCCCAGCATTTT
>-|TRBJ1-5|-|TRBV6-5|13
CATRDSSNQPQHF
TGTGCCACCCGAGACAGTAGCAATCAGCCCCAGCATTTT
>-|TRBJ2-3|TRBD1|TRBV7-6|15
CASSLGDRNTDTQYF
TGTGCCAGCAGCTTAGGGGACAGGAACACAGATACGCAGTATTTT
>-|TRBJ2-1|TRBD2|TRBV27|15
CASSQAGGAPGEQFF
TGTGCCAGCAGTCAAGCGGGAGGGGCTCCGGGTGAGCAGTTCTTC
>-|TRBJ1-1|-|TRBV2|13
CASTVDRNTEAFF
TGTGCCAGCACGGTAGACAGGAACACTGAAGCTTTCTTT
>-|TRBJ2-5|-|TRBV5-1|14
CASSLRGFRETQYF
TGCGCCAGCAGCTTGAGGGGATTTAGGGAGACCCAGTACTTC
>-|TRBJ2-2|TRBD2|TRBV28|17
CASSLAWGGRGTGELFF
TGTGCCAGCAGCCTCGCCTGGGGCGGGAGAGGGACCGGGGAGCTGTTTTTT
>-|TRBJ2-1|-|TRBV12-1|16
CASSLPGTSGGNEQFF
TGTGCCAGCAGCCTACCAGGGACTAGCGGGGGCAATGAGCAGTTCTTC
>-|TRBJ2-3|TRBD1|TRBV24-1|17
CATSDYDKGASGDTQYF
TGTGCCACCAGTGATTATGACAAGGGGGCATCGGGAGATACGCAGTATTTT
>-|TRBJ1-3|-|TRBV7-9|13
CASSIRSGNTIYF
TGTGCCAGCAGCATCAGGTCTGGAAACACCATATATTTT
>-|TRBJ1-2|TRBD1|TRBV5-3|14
CARSLVQGRDGYTF
TGTGCCAGAAGCTTGGTACAGGGGCGGGATGGCTACACCTTC
>-|TRBJ1-5|-|TRBV6-5|16
CASSYGPPATHQPQHF
TGTGCCAGCAGTTACGGTCCCCCTGCAACACATCAGCCCCAGCATTTT
>-|TRBJ2-3|TRBD2|TRBV7-2|15
CASSLEAGTTDTQYF
TGTGCCAGCAGCTTAGAAGCGGGGACCACAGATACGCAGTATTTT
>few|TRBJ1-1|-|TRBV20-1|11
CSASERFEAFF
TGCAGTGCTAGTGAGAGATTTGAAGCTTTCTTT
>once|TRBJ2-3|TRBD2|TRBV9|16
CASSVEGTRSSDTQYF
TGTGCCAGCAGCGTAGAGGGGACTAGATCATCAGATACGCAGTATTTT
>-|TRBJ2-2|-|TRBV7-8|13
CASSLARAGELFF
TGTGCCAGCAGCTTAGCGCGGGCCGGGGAGCTGTTTTTT
>-|TRBJ1-1|TRBD1|TRBV5-6|15
CASSVGQLWNTEAFF
TGTGCCAGCAGCGTGGGACAGCTCTGGAACACTGAAGCTTTCTTT
>once|TRBJ2-5|TRBD1|TRBV9|14
CASSVRGKGETQYF
TGTGCCAGCAGCGTCAGGGGGAAGGGAGAGACCCAGTACTTC